The 18 T cell receptor beta chains reported below all come from one sample, sequenced in a study of spatial heterogeneity in lung cancer. Described time point: sample taken at primary tumor resection. TCRdb reanalysed the 5' RACE reads using MiXCR and keeps one entry per CDR3 protein. The data hold 40,000 to 45,000 distinct CDR3 sequences, with 12% to 15% observed a single time. The material sequenced was PBMCs, taken at surgery. These TCRs come from a male donor with early-stage non-small cell lung cancer.

This clonotype was counted many times. The V gene is TRBV3-1, the J gene TRBJ2-1; D remains unclear. This CDR3 region has 15 residues. Trimming shortened V by 5 bases and J by 0 bases, and 11 bases separated the two germline ends. Germline V gene lookup returns CDR1 LGHDT and CDR2 YNNKEL (reference sequence). The CDR3, as DNA: TGTGCCAGCAGCGCCAGCAAACTCTCCTACAATGAGCAGTTCTTC. Protein sequence: CASSASKLSYNEQFF.

This sequence joins TRBV5-1 and TRBJ2-6; D gene ambiguous. The CDR3 is 16 amino acids. The ends were cut back, 3 bases at V and 0 bases at J, with 10 bases in the middle. Germline V lookup: CDR1 SGHRS, CDR2 YFSETQ. The DNA of the CDR3 is TGCGCCAGCAGCTCGGAAGTTAACTCTGGGGCCAACGTCCTGACTTTC. It specifies CASSSEVNSGANVLTF.

This clonotype was counted ten times or more. J is TRBJ1-2 and V is TRBV7-2, with D possibly being TRBD1 (6 bases). The CDR3 runs 16 residues. The V gene lost 1 base and the J gene lost 2 bases, with 14 bases spanning the gap. The germline CDR1 and CDR2 sequences are SGHTA and FQGNSA. The CDR3 DNA is TGTGCCAGCAGCTTAGAGGGGGTCCCCTGGAACTATGGCTACACCTTC. Residues: CASSLEGVPWNYGYTF.

Many counts were recorded for this clonotype. This chain uses TRBV7-3 with TRBJ1-1; D ambiguous. The CDR3 has 13 residues. Trimming removed 2 bases at V and 5 bases at J, with 9 bases between. Germline loops: CDR1 SGHTA, CDR2 FQGTGA. The CDR3 DNA reads as TGTGCCAGCAGCTTAGCACTAAGGACTGAAGCTTTCTTT. Amino acids: CASSLALRTEAFF.

The V gene is TRBV5-1, the J gene TRBJ1-2, with D maybe TRBD1 (5 bases). This CDR3 spans 15 amino acids. In germline, CDR1 is SGHRS, CDR2 YFSETQ. V lost 4 bases and J 2 bases, leaving 15 bases between the germline ends. CDR3 coding DNA: TGCGCCAGCAGCCCAAATTTACGGGGGAACTATGGCTACACCTTC. The encoded protein is CASSPNLRGNYGYTF.

The chain joins TRBV10-3 to TRBJ1-2, with no clear D. V was cut by 3 bases and J by 4 bases, with 9 bases left in between. CDR1 is ENHRY, CDR2 SYGVKD, per germline. The CDR3 length is 13 residues. CDR3 sequence: CAISEGPPYGYTF. CDR3 DNA sequence: TGTGCCATCAGTGAAGGTCCCCCCTATGGCTACACCTTC.

This clonotype was recorded at least ten times. The chain uses TRBV6-2 or TRBV6-3 and TRBJ2-5; the D is unclear. The CDR3 spans 18 residues. From germline, CDR1 is MNHEY and CDR2 SVGEGT. The V gene lost 4 bases and the J gene lost 5 bases, with 26 bases spanning the gap. CDR3: CASSSTTGSSRLRETQYF. In DNA, the CDR3 is TGTGCCAGCAGTTCCACCACCGGAAGTAGCCGACTCCGGGAGACCCAGTACTTC.

In its sample, this clonotype was seen a few times. The chain carries TRBV7-8 and TRBJ2-2, with D hard to call. Germline assignment: CDR1 SGHVS and CDR2 FQNEAQ. V shed 2 bases and J shed 9 bases, with 4 bases lying between them. This CDR3 comprises 11 residues. For the CDR3, the DNA is TGTGCCAGCAGCTTAAAGAGGGAGCTGTTTTTT. This encodes CASSLKRELFF.

This clonotype showed up just a few times. The chain is built from TRBV5-1 and TRBJ1-6; D remains unclear. Germline CDR1 and CDR2: SGHRS and YFSETQ. Trimming stripped 4 bases from V and 7 bases from J, with 6 bases between. The CDR3 runs to 12 residues. DNA for the CDR3: TGCGCCAGCAGCCTCGACAATTCACCCCTCCACTTT. This codes for CASSLDNSPLHF.

Ten or more counts support this clonotype. The V call is TRBV10-3, the J call TRBJ2-7, with 9 bases matching TRBD1. Trimming removed 6 bases from V and 5 bases from J; junction bases left unmatched: 5. Germline lookup yields CDR1 ENHRY and CDR2 SYGVKD. This CDR3 comprises 13 residues. The CDR3 DNA reads TGTGCCATCAGAAGGACAGGGGACCACGAGCAGTACTTC. Amino acid sequence: CAIRRTGDHEQYF.

The CDR3 nucleotides are TGCAGCGTTGTTTGGGGCTGGAACACTGAAGCTTTCTTT. This sequence encodes CSVVWGWNTEAFF. V gene TRBV29-1 combines with J gene TRBJ1-1; D possibly corresponds to TRBD1 (5 bases). The V end lost 4 bases, the J end lost 1 base, and 10 bases lay between the germline ends. Germline lookup yields CDR1 SQVTM and CDR2 ANQGSEA. The CDR3 totals 13 residues.

This clonotype was counted a few times. This chain links TRBV18 with TRBJ2-3, with 7 nucleotides matching TRBD2. The length of the CDR3 is 16 residues. Per germline, CDR1 KGHSH and CDR2 LQKENI. Trimming cost V 2 bases and J 4 bases; bases outside gene matches: 9. The CDR3 sequence is CASSPTGGGYADTQYF. Written as DNA, the CDR3 is TGTGCCAGCTCACCAACCGGCGGGGGTTATGCAGATACGCAGTATTTT.

This CDR3 reads CASSLPEETQYF. The CDR3 bases are TGTGCCAGCAGCTTGCCTGAAGAGACCCAGTACTTC. The V call is TRBV5-4, the J call TRBJ2-5, with D hard to call. CDR1 is SGHNT and CDR2 is YYREEE in the germline V gene (reference sequence). V lost 1 base and J 3 bases, leaving 4 bases between the germline ends. This CDR3 has 12 residues.

The rearrangement joins TRBV6-5 to TRBJ2-2; D unresolved. The CDR3 has 17 residues. Germline loops: CDR1 MNHEY, CDR2 SVGAGI. Trimming removed 0 bases at V and 4 bases at J, with 15 bases between. CDR3 residues: CASSYSKVAGLTGELFF. The CDR3 DNA sequence: TGTGCCAGCAGTTACTCGAAGGTGGCAGGCCTCACCGGGGAGCTGTTTTTT.

V is TRBV20-1 and J is TRBJ2-4; 7 bases align to TRBD2. The CDR3 runs 14 residues. Trimming cost V 5 bases and J 0 bases; bases outside gene matches: 4. Per germline, CDR1 DFQATT and CDR2 SNEGSKA (reference sequence). CDR3 in amino acids: CSAWAGEAKNIQYF. CDR3 coding DNA: TGCAGTGCTTGGGCGGGAGAAGCCAAAAACATTCAGTACTTC.

This clonotype has at least ten counts. The rearrangement joins TRBV14 to TRBJ1-4; D perhaps matches TRBD1 (6 bases). The CDR3 is made up of 15 amino acids. Trimming left V 6 bases short and J 8 bases short, with 19 bases between. Germline V gene lookup returns CDR1 SGHDN and CDR2 FVKESK. CDR3 in amino acids: CASSQTRGTREKLFF. The CDR3 DNA reads TGTGCCAGCAGTCAGACCAGGGGCACTAGGGAAAAACTGTTTTTT.

The chain combines TRBV3-1 with TRBJ2-2; D might be TRBD2 (6 bases). The CDR3 contains 14 residues. V was cut by 5 bases and J by 4 bases, with 11 bases left in between. Germline V gene data show CDR1 as LGHDT and CDR2 as YNNKEL (reference sequence). CDR3 residues: CASSWAGSTGELFF. CDR3 nucleotides: TGTGCCAGCAGCTGGGCGGGATCCACCGGGGAGCTGTTTTTT.

This clonotype was seen repeatedly, ten times or more. The genes are TRBV4-3 and TRBJ2-5; D is perhaps TRBD1 or TRBD2 (6 bases each). CDR3 size: 17 residues. Per the germline V gene, CDR1 is LGHNA and CDR2 is YSLEER. V was cut by 0 bases and J by 3 bases, with 17 bases left in between. The CDR3 nucleotides are TGCGCCAGCAGCCAAGATCTACCCAGGGGCGGGAAAGAGACCCAGTACTTC. This encodes CASSQDLPRGGKETQYF.